One sample yielded the 19 T cell receptor beta chains listed below, sequenced in a study of Graves' ophthalmopathy and Graves' hyperthyroidism. Researchers took RNA transcripts and amplified TCR beta CDR3 regions from them. The library came from an HTBI-primed first-round RT-PCR and a second-round multiplex PCR. MiXCR was run by TCRdb on the multiplex PCR reads, yielding one entry per CDR3 protein. The sample carries about 380,000 distinct CDR3 sequences, 15% recorded once. The sample was peripheral blood. These receptors came from a young woman with stable Graves' hyperthyroidism.

Many counts were recorded for this clonotype. This chain joins TRBV6-1 and TRBJ1-5; unclear D gene. This CDR3 comprises 13 residues. With 2 bases removed from V and 4 bases from J, the gap between germline ends came to 6 bases. The germline V gene encodes CDR1 MNHNS and CDR2 SASEGT. CDR3 in DNA: TGTGCCAGCAGTGAATCTAGGAATCAGCCCCAGCATTTT. Its protein is CASSESRNQPQHF.

This clonotype has a count of ten or more. The chain couples TRBV12-3 or TRBV12-4 to TRBJ1-3; D might be TRBD1 (5 bases). CDR3 length: 14 residues. The V end lost 4 bases, the J end lost 0 bases, and 7 bases lay between the germline ends. For the CDR3, the DNA is TGTGCCAGCAGTTGTGACAGCTCTGGAAACACCATATATTTT. This sequence encodes CASSCDSSGNTIYF.

This clonotype came up many times. The chain carries TRBV20-1 and TRBJ2-7; 7 bases agree with TRBD1. Germline CDR1 is DFQATT and CDR2 is SNEGSKA (reference sequence). The CDR3 is made up of 12 amino acids. Losses at the gene ends were 5 bases for V and 6 bases for J; bases not matched to a gene: 7. The CDR3 sequence is CSADRQGTEQYF. The CDR3 DNA follows: TGCAGTGCTGATAGACAGGGTACCGAGCAGTACTTC.

This clonotype was seen a handful of times. The rearrangement uses TRBV6-5 and TRBJ2-2; D gene uncertain. This CDR3 is 14 amino acids long. Germline lookup yields CDR1 MNHEY and CDR2 SVGAGI. The V and J ends lost 2 bases and 8 bases respectively, with 12 bases between them. The CDR3 region is CASSYDPNGGELFF. The CDR3 DNA is TGTGCCAGCAGTTACGACCCGAACGGAGGGGAGCTGTTTTTT.

This clonotype was counted a few times. An end of the junction does not agree with germline; a read error may underlie this. The chain employs TRBV27 and TRBJ1-1; 7 nucleotides agree with TRBD1. Germline loops: CDR1 MNHEY, CDR2 SMNVEV (reference sequence). The CDR3 extends over 18 amino acids. The CDR3 coding sequence is TGTGCCAGCAATTTTCTATTTCCGGGACAGAACATGAACACTGGAGCTTTCTTT. This gives the protein CASNFLFPGQNMNTGAFF.

Many counts were recorded for this clonotype. The chain links TRBV12-3 or TRBV12-4 to TRBJ1-2, with 9 positions matching TRBD1. CDR3 size: 17 residues. The V and J ends lost 2 bases and 1 base, in that order; junction bases with no gene match: 8. CDR3 bases: TGTGCCAGCAGTTTAACCGGGACAGGGCGCTATAACTATGGCTACACCTTC. Translated, it gives CASSLTGTGRYNYGYTF.

This chain links TRBV6-1 with TRBJ1-2; 11 positions match TRBD1. Germline V gives CDR1 MNHNS, CDR2 SASEGT. The CDR3 consists of 15 residues. V dropped 2 bases and J dropped 2; count of bases not matched to a gene: 1. CDR3: CASSERTGGNYGYTF. DNA of the CDR3: TGTGCCAGCAGTGAAAGGACAGGGGGCAACTATGGCTACACCTTC.

Many counts were recorded for this clonotype. The rearrangement uses TRBV2 and TRBJ2-4; 9 bases align to TRBD1. Trimming at V came to 6 bases and at J to 1 base, leaving 19 bases not matched to a gene. Per the germline V gene, CDR1 is SNHLY and CDR2 is FYNNEI. This CDR3 contains 20 residues. The CDR3 protein is CASRNTWDRAQGGAKNIQYF. The DNA for the CDR3 is TGTGCCAGCAGGAATACCTGGGACAGGGCTCAAGGAGGGGCCAAAAACATTCAGTACTTC. The complete variable domain, with remaining parts taken from reference TRBV2 and TRBJ2-4, reads EPEVTQTPSHQVTQMGQEVILRCVPISNHLYFYWYRQILGQKVEFLVSFYNNEISEKSEIFDDQFSVERPDGSNFTLKIRSTKLEDSAMYFCASRNTWDRAQGGAKNIQYFGAGTRLSVL.

This clonotype was detected many times. The chain is built from TRBV2 and TRBJ2-5; TRBD2 is a possible D gene (5 bases). Germline V gene lookup returns CDR1 SNHLY and CDR2 FYNNEI. The CDR3 is made up of 13 amino acids. V lost 4 bases to trimming and J lost 5 bases, with 11 bases between them. The CDR3 loop reads CASSGGEMETQYF. The CDR3 DNA reads as TGTGCCAGCAGTGGTGGGGAGATGGAGACCCAGTACTTC.

Many counts were recorded for this clonotype. The rearrangement links TRBV6-5 to TRBJ1-2; tentatively, D is TRBD1 (6 bases). The germline gives CDR1 MNHEY, CDR2 SVGAGI. V gave up 6 bases and J gave up 14 bases, with 19 bases separating them. CDR3 length: 12 amino acids. The CDR3 is CASSPTGGPATF. The DNA for the CDR3 is TGTGCCAGCAGCCCCACTGGGGGGCCCGCTACCTTC.

This clonotype was seen a few times. V gene TRBV11-2 combines with J gene TRBJ2-7, with TRBD1 identical over 9 bases. V shed 5 bases and J 2 bases; nucleotides not matched to a gene: 7. CDR3 length: 15 amino acids. Looked up from germline, CDR1 is SGHAT and CDR2 is FQNNGV. The CDR3 region has the DNA TGTGCCAGCAGCCCGCCCGGGACAGGGCCCTACGAGCAGTACTTC. Translating it yields CASSPPGTGPYEQYF.

There are many counts of this clonotype. This sequence joins TRBV19 and TRBJ1-6, with 7 bases identical to TRBD1. The CDR3 consists of 14 residues. J was trimmed by 10 bases and V by 7 bases; bases with no gene match: 10. Per the germline V gene, CDR1 is LNHDA and CDR2 is SQIVND (reference sequence). In nucleotides, the CDR3 is TGTGCCAGTACAGGGGCGGCAGGGGGATCACCCCTCCACTTT. This codes for CASTGAAGGSPLHF.

Concerning this clonotype itself: The junction departs from the called germline gene at one end, perhaps through a read error. This chain connects TRBV2 to TRBJ2-4; D is ambiguous. From germline, CDR1 is SNHLY and CDR2 FYNNEI. The CDR3 has 14 residues. Written as DNA, the CDR3 is TGTGCCATCAGTCACACATTATTAAGAAACATTCAGGACTTC. Encoded protein: CAISHTLLRNIQDF.

This sequence joins TRBV9 and TRBJ1-2, with D unresolved. The CDR3 extends over 16 amino acids. V was trimmed by 4 bases and J by 6 bases, leaving 22 bases between them. Germline V gene lookup returns CDR1 SGDLS and CDR2 YYNGEE. The CDR3 sequence is CASSSAAALFKDGYTF. Here the CDR3 DNA reads TGTGCCAGCAGCTCCGCCGCAGCACTCTTCAAGGATGGCTACACCTTC.

This clonotype was seen repeatedly, ten times or more. The chain employs TRBV9 and TRBJ2-7, with 11 bases identical to TRBD2. V lost 2 bases, J lost 3 bases, and 7 bases stayed unmatched. CDR3 length: 16 amino acids. In germline, CDR1 is SGDLS, CDR2 YYNGEE. This chain's CDR3 is CASSVSRTSGRYEQYF. As DNA, the CDR3 is TGTGCCAGCAGCGTCTCCCGGACTAGCGGGCGCTACGAGCAGTACTTC. The whole variable domain, filled in from reference TRBV9 and TRBJ2-7, reads DSGVTQTPKHLITATGQRVTLRCSPRSGDLSVYWYQQSLDQGLQFLIQYYNGEERAKGNILERFSAQQFPDLHSELNLSSLELGDSALYFCASSVSRTSGRYEQYFGPGTRLTVT.

The genes are TRBV12-3 or TRBV12-4 and TRBJ2-5, with D possibly TRBD2 on 6 matching bases. With 5 bases removed from V and 2 bases from J, the gap between germline ends came to 18 bases. The CDR3 loop spans 16 amino acids. CDR3 residues: CASSQGWASVQETQYF. The CDR3 DNA follows: TGTGCCAGCAGTCAGGGATGGGCTAGCGTACAAGAGACCCAGTACTTC.

This clonotype was detected many times. This chain connects TRBV7-2 to TRBJ2-5, with TRBD2 identical over 8 bases. V shed 1 base, J shed 3 bases, and the junction held 1 base outside the gene matches. There are 14 residues in the CDR3. Germline values: CDR1 SGHTA, CDR2 FQGNSA. The CDR3 region is CASSLELAEETQYF. In nucleotides, the CDR3 is TGTGCCAGCAGCTTAGAACTAGCGGAAGAGACCCAGTACTTC.

This clonotype was detected many times. The gene calls are TRBV24-1 and TRBJ2-2; tentatively, D is TRBD2 (6 bases). Germline CDR1 and CDR2: KGHDR and SFDVKD. The CDR3 loop spans 17 amino acids. The V gene lost 1 base and the J gene lost 0 bases, with 11 bases spanning the gap. CDR3 bases: TGTGCCACCAGTGATTTAGGGAGGACTACGAACACCGGGGAGCTGTTTTTT. Its protein product is CATSDLGRTTNTGELFF.

This clonotype was recorded many times. The CDR3 DNA is TGTGCCAGCAGGGGAAGTGCGAAAAGCAATCAGCCCCAGCATTTT. It yields the protein CASRGSAKSNQPQHF. The chain joins TRBV6-1 to TRBJ1-5, with D unresolved. Trimming shortened V by 6 bases and J by 1 base, and 13 bases separated the two germline ends. Germline-derived CDR1 and CDR2 are MNHNS and SASEGT. The CDR3 runs 15 residues.